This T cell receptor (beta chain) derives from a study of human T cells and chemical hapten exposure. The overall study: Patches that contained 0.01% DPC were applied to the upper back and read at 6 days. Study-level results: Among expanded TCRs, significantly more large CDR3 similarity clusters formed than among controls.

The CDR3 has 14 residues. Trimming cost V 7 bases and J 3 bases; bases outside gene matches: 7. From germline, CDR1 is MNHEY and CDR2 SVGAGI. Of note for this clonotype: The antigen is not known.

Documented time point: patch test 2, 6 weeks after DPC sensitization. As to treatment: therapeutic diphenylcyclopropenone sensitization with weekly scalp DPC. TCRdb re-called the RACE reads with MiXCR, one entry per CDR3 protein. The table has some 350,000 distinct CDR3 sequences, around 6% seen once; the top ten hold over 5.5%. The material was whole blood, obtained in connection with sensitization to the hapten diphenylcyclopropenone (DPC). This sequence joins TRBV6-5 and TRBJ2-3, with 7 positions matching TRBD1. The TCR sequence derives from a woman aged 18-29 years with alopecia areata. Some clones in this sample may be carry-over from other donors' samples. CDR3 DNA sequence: TGTGCCAGCAAGGAGGCAGGGGGAACAGATACGCAGTATTTT. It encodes CASKEAGGTDTQYF.